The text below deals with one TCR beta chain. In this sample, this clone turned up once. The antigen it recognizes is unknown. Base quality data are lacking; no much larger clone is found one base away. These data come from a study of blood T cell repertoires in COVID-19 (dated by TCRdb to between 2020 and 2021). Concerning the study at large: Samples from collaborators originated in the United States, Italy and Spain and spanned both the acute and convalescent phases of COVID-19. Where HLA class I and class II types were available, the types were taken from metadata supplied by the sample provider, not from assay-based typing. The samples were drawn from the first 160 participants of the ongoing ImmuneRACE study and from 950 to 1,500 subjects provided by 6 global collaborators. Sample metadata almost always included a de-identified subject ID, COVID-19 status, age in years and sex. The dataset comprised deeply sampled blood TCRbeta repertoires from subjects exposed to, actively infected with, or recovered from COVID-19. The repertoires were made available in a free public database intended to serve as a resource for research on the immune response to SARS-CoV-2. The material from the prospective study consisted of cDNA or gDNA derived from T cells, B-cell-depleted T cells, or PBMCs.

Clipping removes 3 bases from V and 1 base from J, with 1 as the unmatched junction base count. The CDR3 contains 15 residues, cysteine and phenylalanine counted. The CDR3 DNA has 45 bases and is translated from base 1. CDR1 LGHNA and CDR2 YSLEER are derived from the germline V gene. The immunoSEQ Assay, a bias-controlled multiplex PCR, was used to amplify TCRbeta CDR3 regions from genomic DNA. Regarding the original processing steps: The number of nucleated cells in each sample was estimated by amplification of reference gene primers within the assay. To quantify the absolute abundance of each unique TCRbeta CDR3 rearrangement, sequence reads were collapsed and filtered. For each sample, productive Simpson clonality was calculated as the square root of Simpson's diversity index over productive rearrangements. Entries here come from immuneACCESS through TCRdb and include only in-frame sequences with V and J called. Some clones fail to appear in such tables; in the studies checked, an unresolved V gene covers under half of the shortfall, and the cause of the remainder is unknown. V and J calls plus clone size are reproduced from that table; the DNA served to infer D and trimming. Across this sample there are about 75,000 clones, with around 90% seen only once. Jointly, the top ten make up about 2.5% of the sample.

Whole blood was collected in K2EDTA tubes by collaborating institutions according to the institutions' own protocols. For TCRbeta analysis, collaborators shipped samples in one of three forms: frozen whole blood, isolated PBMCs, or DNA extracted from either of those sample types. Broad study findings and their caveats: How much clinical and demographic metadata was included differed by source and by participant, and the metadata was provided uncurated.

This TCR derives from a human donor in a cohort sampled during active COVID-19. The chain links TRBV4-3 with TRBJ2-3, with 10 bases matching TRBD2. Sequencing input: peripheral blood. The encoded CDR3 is CASSHTSGGTDTQYF. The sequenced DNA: TGCGCCAGCAGCCATACTAGCGGGGGCACAGATACGCAGTATTTT.